This section outlines one TCR beta chain sequence together with its context. This table comes from immunoSEQ multiplex PCR, and its TCRdb copy is limited to in-frame clones, with some not included. Among some 180,000 clones listed, roughly 82% were seen once. The data are from a study of blood T cell repertoires in COVID-19. Study-wide background: Sites across the United States, Italy and Spain contributed samples from acute and convalescent COVID-19. The analysed material was cDNA or gDNA that came from T cells, B-cell-depleted T cells, or PBMCs.

Germline V gives CDR1 MDHEN, CDR2 SYDVKM. Trimming took 6 bases from V and 3 from J, leaving 15 bases between them. CDR3 size: 14 residues. Sequences were obtained from peripheral blood. The V call is TRBV28, the J call TRBJ2-7; D unclear. The receptor comes from a woman aged 60-75 years with COVID-19, enrolled during active disease. The CDR3 region is CASSPALSGYEQYF. For the CDR3, the DNA is TGTGCCAGCAGCCCCGCCCTTTCCGGCTACGAGCAGTACTTC.